The next 23 T cell receptor beta chains were all read from a single sample in a study of cytomegalovirus exposure and HLA in healthy donors. 60 Vbeta and 13 Jbeta primers were used in PCR. Using immunoSEQ multiplex PCR, the repertoire was profiled, and TCRdb retains in-frame clones only, with some absent. This table has more than 150,000 clones, roughly four fifths appearing once. Material: PBMCs. The source of these receptors is a man in his fifties or sixties in good health and CMV-seronegative.

This chain joins TRBV11-2 and TRBJ2-5; D may be TRBD2 (7 bases). The CDR3 contains 17 residues. Trimming removed 3 bases from V and 1 base from J, with 18 bases in between. Germline assignment: CDR1 SGHAT and CDR2 FQNNGV. This CDR3 reads CASSLVVGEGVQETQYF. The DNA of the CDR3 is TGTGCCAGCAGCTTGGTCGTGGGGGAGGGGGTCCAAGAGACCCAGTACTTC.

The chain joins TRBV9 to TRBJ2-1; 8 bases are a match to TRBD1. The CDR3 spans 19 residues. With V trimmed by 3 bases and J by 6 bases, 20 bases remained unmatched. Germline assignment: CDR1 SGDLS and CDR2 YYNGEE. The CDR3: CASSEGQGTEKGVRNEQFF. The DNA for the CDR3 is TGTGCCAGCAGCGAAGGACAGGGTACAGAGAAGGGCGTACGCAATGAGCAGTTCTTC. Full variable domain (rest looked up from reference TRBV9 and TRBJ2-1): DSGVTQTPKHLITATGQRVTLRCSPRSGDLSVYWYQQSLDQGLQFLIQYYNGEERAKGNILERFSAQQFPDLHSELNLSSLELGDSALYFCASSEGQGTEKGVRNEQFFGPGTRLTVL.

The chain is built from TRBV12-5 and TRBJ2-5; 9 bases line up with TRBD1. The end of the DNA fits TRBJ2-7 better, so the J call may be wrong. The length of the CDR3 is 15 residues. CDR1 and CDR2 from the germline V gene are LGHNT and FRNRAP. The CDR3 spells CASGEGTGRPYEQYF. Written as DNA, the CDR3 is TGTGCTAGTGGTGAGGGGACAGGGAGGCCCTACGAGCAGTACTTC.

V usage is TRBV7-2 and J usage is TRBJ2-1; D may be TRBD2 (7 bases). The CDR3 covers 17 residues. The V end lost 4 bases, the J end lost 7 bases, and 23 bases lay between the germline ends. CDR1 SGHTA and CDR2 FQGNSA come from the germline V gene. In DNA, the CDR3 is TGTGCCAGCAGCTCCGGGGGCAGGTGGGAGGGTCGAAATGAGCAGTTCTTC. The encoded protein is CASSSGGRWEGRNEQFF.

The V call is TRBV30, the J call TRBJ2-5, with 7 nucleotides matching TRBD1. This CDR3 region has 13 residues. Germline trimming cut 3 bases from V and 9 bases from J; bases unmatched to any gene: 10. Germline V CDR1 and CDR2: GTSNPN, SVGIG (reference sequence). CDR3 protein: CAWSPDRLEAQYF. The CDR3 coding sequence is TGTGCCTGGAGCCCGGACAGGTTGGAGGCCCAGTACTTC.

In its sample, this clone was seen once. The chain employs TRBV28 and TRBJ2-7; D remains unclear. There are 12 residues in the CDR3. Germline-derived CDR1 and CDR2 are MDHEN and SYDVKM. The V gene lost 1 base and the J gene lost 3 bases, with 4 bases spanning the gap. DNA of the CDR3: TGTGCCAGCAGTTTATCTTACTACGAGCAGTACTTC. Encoded protein: CASSLSYYEQYF. The full variable domain, its missing parts supplied by reference TRBV28 and TRBJ2-7, is DVKVTQSSRYLVKRTGEKVFLECVQDMDHENMFWYRQDPGLGLRLIYFSYDVKMKEKGDIPEGYSVSREKKERFSLILESASTNQTSMYLCASSLSYYEQYFGPGTRLTVT.

This clone appeared once. This chain connects TRBV7-9 to TRBJ2-5; D is undetermined. Trimming shortened V by 3 bases and J by 0 bases, and 11 bases separated the two germline ends. The CDR3 loop spans 15 amino acids. CDR1 SEHNR and CDR2 FQNEAQ come from the germline V gene (reference sequence). The DNA of the CDR3 is TGTGCCAGCAGCTTCGCCAGGAATTACCAAGAGACCCAGTACTTC. It translates to CASSFARNYQETQYF.

The J gene is TRBJ1-2, the V gene TRBV18; perhaps TRBD1 as D (5 bases). CDR3 length: 15 residues. V was clipped by 3 bases and J by 2 bases, with 13 bases between them. The germline gives CDR1 KGHSH, CDR2 LQKENI. The CDR3 DNA reads TGTGCCAGCTCACCGCCGGGACTGTTAAACTATGGCTACACCTTC. Its protein is CASSPPGLLNYGYTF.

V gene TRBV12-5 combines with J gene TRBJ2-7, with a tentative D call TRBD1 (5 bases). V lost 7 bases and J lost 4, with 11 bases in between. Germline CDR1 and CDR2: LGHNT and FRNRAP. The CDR3 loop spans 12 amino acids. Here the CDR3 reads CASARQGYEQYF. CDR3 in DNA: TGTGCTAGTGCTCGGCAGGGTTACGAGCAGTACTTC.

The gene calls are TRBV7-9 and TRBJ2-5; possible D gene TRBD2, 5 bases. V was shortened by 1 base and J by 2 bases, with 8 bases between the two germline ends. CDR1 SEHNR and CDR2 FQNEAQ come from the germline V gene (reference sequence). CDR3 length equals 14 residues. In DNA, the CDR3 is TGTGCCAGCAGCTTAGTCGGACTTCAAGAGACCCAGTACTTC. It yields the protein CASSLVGLQETQYF.

This chain links TRBV6-5 with TRBJ2-7; TRBD2 matches at 8 bases. Per the germline V gene, CDR1 is MNHEY and CDR2 is SVGAGI. The CDR3 extends over 14 amino acids. Germline trimming cut 2 bases from V and 8 bases from J; bases unmatched to any gene: 8. The CDR3: CASSYRPAGVQQYF. CDR3 nucleotide sequence: TGTGCCAGCAGTTACCGCCCAGCGGGGGTTCAGCAGTACTTC.

The rearrangement links TRBV19 to TRBJ1-5, with D tentatively TRBD1 (5 bases). The CDR3 runs 12 residues. Per the germline V gene, CDR1 is LNHDA and CDR2 is SQIVND (reference sequence). Between the trimmed V and J ends, which lost 6 bases and 7 bases, there was a span of 10 bases. DNA for the CDR3: TGTGCCAGTAGCCCCCCAGGGCAGCCCCAGCATTTT. It is translated as CASSPPGQPQHF. Drawing the rest from reference TRBV19 and TRBJ1-5, the complete variable domain is DGGITQSPKYLFRKEGQNVTLSCEQNLNHDAMYWYRQDPGQGLRLIYYSQIVNDFQKGDIAEGYSVSREKKESFPLTVTSAQKNPTAFYLCASSPPGQPQHFGDGTRLSIL.

This chain connects TRBV2 to TRBJ2-5; a possible D gene is TRBD1 (6 bases). Trimming removed 8 bases at V and 6 bases at J, with 19 bases between. The CDR3 sequence is 14 residues long. In germline, CDR1 is SNHLY, CDR2 FYNNEI. This CDR3 reads CASLQGRVAQTQYF. The CDR3 DNA is TGTGCCAGCCTACAGGGTAGGGTCGCCCAGACCCAGTACTTC. Combining the CDR3 with reference TRBV2 and TRBJ2-5 gives the whole variable domain EPEVTQTPSHQVTQMGQEVILRCVPISNHLYFYWYRQILGQKVEFLVSFYNNEISEKSEIFDDQFSVERPDGSNFTLKIRSTKLEDSAMYFCASLQGRVAQTQYFGPGTRLLVL.

CDR3 bases: TGTGCCAGCAGCTTAGGAACAGGGTTAGGGTATAATTCACCCCTCCACTTT. As protein: CASSLGTGLGYNSPLHF. This chain connects TRBV7-8 to TRBJ1-6; weak D call: TRBD1 (6 bases). This CDR3 has 17 amino acids. The germline V and J ends were trimmed by 1 base and 4 bases, with 14 bases remaining between them. Germline CDR1 reads SGHVS; CDR2 reads FQNEAQ.

V gene TRBV7-9 combines with J gene TRBJ2-7; 7 nucleotides line up with TRBD1. Germline CDR1 is SEHNR and CDR2 is FQNEAQ (reference sequence). CDR3 length: 15 residues. With V trimmed by 6 bases and J by 1 base, 9 bases remained unmatched. The CDR3 DNA reads TGTGCCAGCAGGCCTCCGGGACAGTTATCCTACGAGCAGTACTTC. Its translation: CASRPPGQLSYEQYF.

The J gene is TRBJ1-4, the V gene TRBV10-3, with a weak D call TRBD1 (6 bases). CDR3 length: 15 amino acids. Trimming removed 6 bases from V and 8 bases from J, with 19 bases in between. Germline-derived CDR1 and CDR2 are ENHRY and SYGVKD. CDR3 loop: CAISPNGGGEEKLFF. CDR3 DNA sequence: TGTGCCATCAGCCCTAACGGGGGGGGCGAAGAAAAACTGTTTTTT.

This clone showed up just once. CDR3 residues: CASSFSRGGGLSLEQFF. The CDR3 DNA sequence: TGTGCCAGCAGCTTTTCTCGGGGCGGGGGCCTCTCATTGGAGCAGTTCTTC. V gene TRBV11-1 combines with J gene TRBJ2-1; D may be TRBD2 (7 bases). The CDR3 extends over 17 amino acids. Germline CDR1 and CDR2: SGHAT and FQDESV (reference sequence). Trimming took 3 bases from V and 10 from J, leaving 25 bases between them.

V is TRBV28 and J is TRBJ2-5; 9 bases align to TRBD1. The CDR3 runs 12 residues. The V segment lost 8 bases and the J segment 11 bases; nucleotides outside the gene matches: 9. From germline, CDR1 is MDHEN and CDR2 SYDVKM. CDR3: CASQQGAGEQYF. Here the CDR3 DNA reads TGTGCCAGCCAACAGGGGGCTGGGGAGCAGTACTTC.

This clone was detected a few times. This sequence joins TRBV6-5 and TRBJ1-1, with TRBD1 matching over 8 bases. The V segment lost 6 bases and the J segment 2 bases; nucleotides outside the gene matches: 8. The CDR3 runs 15 residues. Germline CDR1 and CDR2: MNHEY and SVGAGI. This chain's CDR3 is CASRRSTGDNTEAFF. The CDR3 coding sequence is TGTGCCAGCAGGAGGTCGACAGGGGATAACACTGAAGCTTTCTTT.

This chain connects TRBV7-8 to TRBJ2-5; TRBD2 matches 12 bases. The end of the DNA fits TRBJ2-7 better, so the J call may be wrong. Germline V lookup: CDR1 SGHVS, CDR2 FQNEAQ. This CDR3 region has 16 residues. CDR3 amino acids: CASSSRLAGDSYEQYF. The DNA of the CDR3 is TGTGCCAGCAGCTCAAGACTAGCGGGAGACTCCTACGAGCAGTACTTC.

This clone occurred once. The chain uses TRBV4-3 and TRBJ2-7, with 7 positions matching TRBD2. Germline V gene sequence: CDR1 LGHNA, CDR2 YSLEER. There are 18 residues in the CDR3. J was trimmed by 2 bases and V by 3 bases; bases with no gene match: 16. CDR3 sequence (DNA): TGCGCCAGCAGCCACGACGGCGGGGGAGCGGGAAATCCCTACGAGCAGTACTTC. It yields the protein CASSHDGGGAGNPYEQYF.

This clone showed up just a few times. This chain joins TRBV7-6 and TRBJ2-7; 9 bases map to TRBD1. From germline, CDR1 is SGHVS and CDR2 FNYEAQ. Unmatched junction bases numbered 3, after V lost 4 bases and J lost 5 bases. CDR3 length: 13 amino acids. In nucleotides, the CDR3 is TGTGCCAGCAGCTCAGGACAGGGGAACGAGCAGTACTTC. It encodes CASSSGQGNEQYF. Using reference TRBV7-6 and TRBJ2-7 for the parts outside the CDR3, the full variable domain is GAGVSQSPRYKVTKRGQDVALRCDPISGHVSLYWYRQALGQGPEFLTYFNYEAQQDKSGLPNDRFSAERPEGSISTLTIQRTEQRDSAMYRCASSSGQGNEQYFGPGTRLTVT.

This clone was detected once. The chain employs TRBV27 and TRBJ2-7; tentatively, D is TRBD2 (5 bases). V lost 10 bases and J lost 3, with 16 bases in between. Germline V gene sequence: CDR1 MNHEY, CDR2 SMNVEV (reference sequence). The CDR3 loop spans 13 amino acids. DNA for the CDR3: TGTGCCACCGGTGGTGAAGGAGGCTACGAGCAGTACTTC. The encoded protein is CATGGEGGYEQYF.